The sequence of this TCR beta chain was determined in a study of T-cell reconstitution after alpha-beta-depleted transplantation in children. General observations from the study: The authors attributed T-cell counts and diversity one year after transplant mostly to newly produced T cells.

The TCRbeta library incorporated unique molecular identifiers. A single record per CDR3 protein comes from TCRdb applying MiXCR to the PCR reads. The table includes 40,000 to 55,000 distinct CDR3 sequences, 5% to 6.5% detected once. At least ten counts were recorded for this clonotype. Antigen: not known. Between the trimmed V and J ends, which lost 4 bases and 8 bases, there was a span of 15 bases. The CDR3 consists of 13 residues. Germline lookup yields CDR1 SGHRS and CDR2 YFSETQ. This sequence originates from a female patient aged 2 to 10 who had a stem cell transplant for aplastic anemia, so the T cells may come from the graft donor. Specimen: PBMCs, mostly from graft donor cells, collected 60 days after TCRalphabeta/CD19-depleted stem cell transplant. The chain is built from TRBV5-1 and TRBJ1-2; maybe TRBD1 (6 bases). This chain's CDR3 is CASSHTRGEGYTF. CDR3 nucleotides: TGCGCCAGCAGCCACACCAGGGGAGAGGGCTACACCTTC.